This T cell receptor (beta chain) is from a study of control samples from healthy donors and cancer patients. The repertoire was sequenced with immunoSEQ multiplex PCR; TCRdb's copy has only in-frame clones and lacks some. Seen here are 70,000 to 85,000 clones, 70% to 85% observed once, and the top ten hold approximately 10%. Trimming took off 1 base at V and 0 bases at J, with 10 bases between the two ends. The CDR3 contains 16 residues. Germline V gene lookup returns CDR1 MNHNS and CDR2 SASEGT. This receptor was obtained from a man between 60 and 75 years old with head and neck cancer. The gene calls are TRBV6-1 and TRBJ1-3, with D uncertain. Material for sequencing was PBMCs. CDR3 sequence reads: CASSEVRLSSGNTIYF. CDR3 sequence (DNA): TGTGCCAGCAGTGAAGTCAGACTGAGCTCTGGAAACACCATATATTTT.